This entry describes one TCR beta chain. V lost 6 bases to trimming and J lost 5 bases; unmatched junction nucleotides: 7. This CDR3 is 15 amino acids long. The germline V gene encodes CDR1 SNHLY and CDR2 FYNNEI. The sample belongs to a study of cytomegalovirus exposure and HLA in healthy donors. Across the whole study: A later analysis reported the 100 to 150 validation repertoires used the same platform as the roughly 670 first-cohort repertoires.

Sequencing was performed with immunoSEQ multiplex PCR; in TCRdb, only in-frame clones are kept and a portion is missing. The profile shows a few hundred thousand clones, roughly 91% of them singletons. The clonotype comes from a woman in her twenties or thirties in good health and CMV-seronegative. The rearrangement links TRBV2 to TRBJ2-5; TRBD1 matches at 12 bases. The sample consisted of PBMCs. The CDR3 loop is CASRGDRGRPETQYF. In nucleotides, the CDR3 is TGTGCCAGCAGGGGGGACAGGGGGCGCCCCGAGACCCAGTACTTC. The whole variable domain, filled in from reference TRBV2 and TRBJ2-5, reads EPEVTQTPSHQVTQMGQEVILRCVPISNHLYFYWYRQILGQKVEFLVSFYNNEISEKSEIFDDQFSVERPDGSNFTLKIRSTKLEDSAMYFCASRGDRGRPETQYFGPGTRLLVL.